The source of this TCR beta chain is a study of T cell repertoires and Cas9 in healthy adults listed by TCRdb under 2018. Regarding the complete study: Multi-effector potency, cytotoxicity and lineage determination within the CD4 and CD8 compartments were characterized for SpCas9-reactive T cells. This study looked at whether people already carry T cell immunity to the Streptococcus pyogenes Cas9 nuclease (SpCas9), the enzyme used in CRISPR gene editing.

Healthy humans served as the donors. In the case of this clone: It lacks a known antigen. Per-nucleotide qualities are absent, and no much larger clonotype sits a single base away.

V is reduced by 6 bases and J by 4 bases, leaving a spacing of 15 bases between them. The CDR3, from cysteine to phenylalanine, totals 15 residues. Only the CDR3 DNA is retained, 45 bases long and in frame from the first base. As encoded in the germline V gene (reference sequence), CDR1 is LNHDA while CDR2 is SQIVND. Summary of the overall study and its limitations: In vitro, the proliferation and function of SpCas9-reactive effector T cells were reported to be mitigated by SpCas9-reactive regulatory T cells.

Receptor libraries were prepared by the immunoSEQ multiplex PCR assay. The source is immuneACCESS, and TCRdb retained only in-frame sequences with V and J called. Part of the clones is not carried over; for the studies checked, unresolved V genes explain less than half of this, and the remainder is unexplained. The sample table contains some 15,000 clones; only one count was recorded for 89% of them. The ten largest clones take up 2% to 2.5% of the sample. Material for sequencing was Tregs (CD4+, CD25+, CD127-, CD137-, CD154-) from PBMCs; culture status not recorded. The receptor was isolated from a human donor in good health. In this chain, TRBV19 is recombined with TRBJ2-2; the D gene identity is not certain. The CDR3 is CASSLLARGTGELFF. The nucleotide sequence is TGTGCCAGTAGCCTCTTGGCGCGAGGCACCGGGGAGCTGTTTTTT.